The present T cell receptor (beta chain) was sequenced within a study of shared clonotypes between healthy human individuals. Worth noting for this clone: Its antigen remains unknown.

The CDR3 covers 15 residues. In germline, CDR1 is SGHAT, CDR2 FQNNGV. Trimming pared 5 bases from V and 3 bases from J, leaving 16 bases between. General study results and limits: A handful of donors showed sharing of approximately 5% of naive CD4 clonotypes.

Using immunoSEQ multiplex PCR, the repertoire was profiled, and TCRdb retains in-frame clones only, with some absent. The table has approximately 500,000 clones, 96% seen once. The investigators split CD4+ cells into a CD45RA+ naive subset and a CD45RA-negative memory subset. The sequencing sample was made of naive CD4+ T cells sorted from blood. Subset here: CD45RA+ positively selected. The clonotype was recovered from a woman aged 25 to 39 in good health. The V and J genes are TRBV11-2 and TRBJ2-5, with no clear D. DNA for the CDR3: TGTGCCAGCAGCCTCGGACCTACCAGAAAAGAGACCCAGTACTTC. Its protein is CASSLGPTRKETQYF.